The rows below give T cell receptor beta chains drawn from one sample of a study of cytomegalovirus exposure and HLA in healthy donors. Generated by immunoSEQ multiplex PCR, the TCRdb table keeps only in-frame clones and is missing some. This table lists approximately 190,000 clones. The sequenced sample consisted of PBMCs. Receptor source: a boy younger than 18 in good health and CMV-seronegative. Each CDR3 is given with its conserved first and last residue. Each record gives: J gene, V gene, D gene, CDR3 DNA, CDR3 protein. A D gene is named only where the DNA matches it firmly.

J gene: TRBJ2-1; V gene: TRBV10-3; D gene: TRBD1; CDR3 DNA: TGTGCCATCAGTGAGAACCCGGGACAGGGGGCGTTTGAGCAGTTCTTC; CDR3 protein: CAISENPGQGAFEQFF
J gene: TRBJ1-3; V gene: TRBV5-4; D gene: .; CDR3 DNA: TGTGCCAGCAGCCCAGACAGGAGATACTCTGGAAACACCATATATTTT; CDR3 protein: CASSPDRRYSGNTIYF
J gene: TRBJ1-4; V gene: TRBV30; D gene: .; CDR3 DNA: TGTGCCTGGAGTGTAACAGGCAGAACTAATGAAAAACTGTTTTTT; CDR3 protein: CAWSVTGRTNEKLFF
J gene: TRBJ1-3; V gene: TRBV25-1; D gene: .; CDR3 DNA: TGTGCCAGCAGTGAAAGGTCGGGACTTTGGAGAAACACCATATATTTT; CDR3 protein: CASSERSGLWRNTIYF
J gene: TRBJ2-3; V gene: TRBV6-1; D gene: .; CDR3 DNA: TGTGCCAGCTGCGGGTCCACAGATACGCAGTATTTT; CDR3 protein: CASCGSTDTQYF
J gene: TRBJ2-2; V gene: TRBV4-1; D gene: .; CDR3 DNA: TGCGCCAGCAGCCGGCAAGGACTGAACGGGGAGCTGTTTTTT; CDR3 protein: CASSRQGLNGELFF
J gene: TRBJ2-7; V gene: TRBV28; D gene: TRBD1; CDR3 DNA: TGTGCCAGCACTCAACTCCAGGGGGCCGGGTACGAGCAGTACTTC; CDR3 protein: CASTQLQGAGYEQYF
J gene: TRBJ1-2; V gene: TRBV11-2; D gene: .; CDR3 DNA: TGTGCCAGCAGCCCGGGGCCCTGGAAGGTTCAGGGGCACTATGGCTACACCTTC; CDR3 protein: CASSPGPWKVQGHYGYTF
J gene: TRBJ1-2; V gene: TRBV5-5; D gene: TRBD1; CDR3 DNA: TGTGCCAGCAGCCGGGACAGGGAGATCTATGGCTACACCTTC; CDR3 protein: CASSRDREIYGYTF
J gene: TRBJ2-5; V gene: TRBV7-8; D gene: TRBD2; CDR3 DNA: TGTGCCAGCAGCTGGCCTAGCGGGGGCATGTACCAAGAGACCCAGTACTTC; CDR3 protein: CASSWPSGGMYQETQYF
J gene: TRBJ2-7; V gene: TRBV6-4; D gene: .; CDR3 DNA: TGTGCCAGTAGTCAAGACCTAGGAGCCTACGAGCAGTACTTC; CDR3 protein: CASSQDLGAYEQYF
J gene: TRBJ1-5; V gene: TRBV19; D gene: TRBD1; CDR3 DNA: TGTGCCAGCACAGGGGTAGGTCAGCCCCAGCATTTT; CDR3 protein: CASTGVGQPQHF
J gene: TRBJ1-2; V gene: TRBV29-1; D gene: .; CDR3 DNA: TGCAGCGTCGACAGCGGGGGCTACACCTTC; CDR3 protein: CSVDSGGYTF
J gene: TRBJ2-7; V gene: TRBV28; D gene: TRBD2; CDR3 DNA: TGTGCCAGCAGTTTATGGTCAACGGGCGGGGGGCTTCGCCCCAAAACCTACGAGCAGTACTTC; CDR3 protein: CASSLWSTGGGLRPKTYEQYF
J gene: TRBJ2-7; V gene: TRBV30; D gene: TRBD1; CDR3 DNA: TGTGCCTGGGGAGGACAGGCAACTACCTACGAGCAGTACTTC; CDR3 protein: CAWGGQATTYEQYF
J gene: TRBJ1-4; V gene: TRBV4-2; D gene: TRBD1; CDR3 DNA: TGTGCCAGCAGCCAATCCGGACAGGGTTTTGAAAAACTGTTTTTT; CDR3 protein: CASSQSGQGFEKLFF
J gene: TRBJ2-2; V gene: TRBV5-4; D gene: TRBD2; CDR3 DNA: TGTGCCAGCAGCTTAGCGGGGGGGGCCGGGGAGCTGTTTTTT; CDR3 protein: CASSLAGGAGELFF
J gene: TRBJ2-3; V gene: TRBV5-4; D gene: TRBD2; CDR3 DNA: TGTGCCAGCAGCTGGACTAGCGGGGGCACAGATACGCAGTATTTT; CDR3 protein: CASSWTSGGTDTQYF
J gene: TRBJ1-2; V gene: TRBV30; D gene: .; CDR3 DNA: TGTGCCTGGACGGTCCTGGGCGGCTACACCTTC; CDR3 protein: CAWTVLGGYTF
J gene: TRBJ1-2; V gene: TRBV9; D gene: .; CDR3 DNA: TGTGCCAGCAGTCAGACTGATGGATATGGCTACACCTTC; CDR3 protein: CASSQTDGYGYTF
J gene: TRBJ1-1; V gene: TRBV28; D gene: .; CDR3 DNA: TGTGCCAGCCGGGACACCGTGAACACTGAAGCTTTCTTT; CDR3 protein: CASRDTVNTEAFF
J gene: TRBJ1-2; V gene: TRBV5-6; D gene: .; CDR3 DNA: TGTGCCAGCAGCTTGGACAGGGTCTATGGCTACACCTTC; CDR3 protein: CASSLDRVYGYTF
J gene: TRBJ1-2; V gene: TRBV6-5; D gene: TRBD1; CDR3 DNA: TGTGCCAGCAGTTACTCGCCAACCGGGACAGTATCTGGCTACACCTTC; CDR3 protein: CASSYSPTGTVSGYTF
J gene: TRBJ2-7; V gene: TRBV6-5; D gene: TRBD1; CDR3 DNA: TGTGCCAGCAGTGCCGGGACAGGCCTATACGAGCAGTACTTC; CDR3 protein: CASSAGTGLYEQYF
J gene: TRBJ1-4; V gene: TRBV11-2; D gene: .; CDR3 DNA: TGTGCCAGCAGCTTAGGGGGACTTAATGAAAAACTGTTTTTT; CDR3 protein: CASSLGGLNEKLFF
J gene: TRBJ2-7; V gene: TRBV5-1; D gene: TRBD1; CDR3 DNA: TGCGCCAGCAGCTTGGGTGGGACAGGGTTCTACGAGCAGTACTTC; CDR3 protein: CASSLGGTGFYEQYF
J gene: TRBJ2-7; V gene: TRBV19; D gene: TRBD1; CDR3 DNA: TGTGCCAGTAGTATCCAGACAGGGAGCTCCTACGAGCAGTACTTC; CDR3 protein: CASSIQTGSSYEQYF
J gene: TRBJ2-3; V gene: TRBV6-6; D gene: .; CDR3 DNA: TGTGCCAGCCGACGGAGGATTAATCGGGATACGCAGTATTTT; CDR3 protein: CASRRRINRDTQYF
J gene: TRBJ1-2; V gene: TRBV6-5; D gene: TRBD1; CDR3 DNA: TGTGCCAGCAGGACTGGGACAGGGGGAGGTAGCTACACCTTC; CDR3 protein: CASRTGTGGGSYTF
J gene: TRBJ2-1; V gene: TRBV5-1; D gene: TRBD1; CDR3 DNA: TGCGCCAGCAGCTTCCTTCAATCCGGGACAGGGGGCCTTGTCCAGTTCTTC; CDR3 protein: CASSFLQSGTGGLVQFF
J gene: TRBJ1-1; V gene: TRBV4-1; D gene: .; CDR3 DNA: TGCGCCAGCAGTCAGGGGAGGGACGGCGGCACTGAAGCTTTCTTT; CDR3 protein: CASSQGRDGGTEAFF
J gene: TRBJ1-2; V gene: TRBV27; D gene: .; CDR3 DNA: TGTGCCAGCAGTTTCAGACTCAACTATGGCTACACCTTC; CDR3 protein: CASSFRLNYGYTF
J gene: TRBJ1-2; V gene: TRBV6-1; D gene: TRBD1; CDR3 DNA: TGTGCCAGCAGTGAAGTTAGACAGGGGGCATACTATGGCTACACCTTC; CDR3 protein: CASSEVRQGAYYGYTF
J gene: TRBJ1-1; V gene: TRBV7-8; D gene: TRBD1; CDR3 DNA: TGTGCCAGCAGCCCCAAGGGACAGGGGGCGGAGAGTGAAGCTTTCTTT; CDR3 protein: CASSPKGQGAESEAFF
J gene: TRBJ2-2; V gene: TRBV11-3; D gene: .; CDR3 DNA: TGTGCCAGCAGCTTACAGGGTAACACCGGGGAGCTGTTTTTT; CDR3 protein: CASSLQGNTGELFF
J gene: TRBJ2-7; V gene: TRBV18; D gene: .; CDR3 DNA: TGTGCCAGCTCACTCTTCACGAACCGACAGGACGCTGGGTACGAGCAGTACTTC; CDR3 protein: CASSLFTNRQDAGYEQYF
J gene: TRBJ2-7; V gene: TRBV5-4; D gene: .; CDR3 DNA: TGTGCCAGCAGCTTCGGCAGGGAACAGTACTTC; CDR3 protein: CASSFGREQYF
J gene: TRBJ2-2; V gene: TRBV5-6; D gene: TRBD2; CDR3 DNA: TGTGCCAGCAGCTTGTATAATAGCGGGGGGCCCACCGGGGAGCTGTTTTTT; CDR3 protein: CASSLYNSGGPTGELFF
J gene: TRBJ1-1; V gene: TRBV14; D gene: .; CDR3 DNA: TGTGCCAGCAGCCAAGTTGGACAGAAGATGAACACTGAAGCTTTCTTT; CDR3 protein: CASSQVGQKMNTEAFF